Listed below are T cell receptor beta chains from one sample, sequenced in a study of shared clonotypes between healthy human individuals. Clones were sequenced by immunoSEQ multiplex PCR, and TCRdb holds only the in-frame ones, with some missing. This sample yields nearly 1 million clones, of which over 60% are seen a single time; approximately 1.5% belongs to the top ten. The specimen sequenced was memory CD4+ T cells sorted from blood. Receptor source: a young man in good health. Both conserved end residues are part of each CDR3. A D gene is named only where the DNA matches it firmly. The size of a clone is reported for some rows only, either as once, few or many, or as a class for expanded clones.

CDR3: CASSPLAGGQETQYF
DNA: TGTGCCAGCAGTCCTCTAGCGGGAGGGCAAGAGACCCAGTACTTC
J: TRBJ2-5
size: .
D: TRBD2
V: TRBV6-6

CDR3: CASSVAMVAGRDTQYF
DNA: TGTGCCAGCAGCGTAGCTATGGTAGCGGGGCGGGATACGCAGTATTTT
J: TRBJ2-3
size: .
D: TRBD2
V: TRBV9

CDR3: CASSRSNTEAFF
DNA: TGTGCCAGCAGCCGGTCAAACACTGAAGCTTTCTTT
J: TRBJ1-1
size: few
D: .
V: TRBV11-2

CDR3: CASSAGGGAPAFF
DNA: TGTGCCAGCAGCGCCGGGGGAGGGGCGCCTGCTTTCTTT
J: TRBJ1-1
size: .
D: .
V: TRBV7-2

CDR3: CASSMRPGGNTEAFF
DNA: TGTGCCAGTAGTATGCGGCCTGGGGGGAACACTGAAGCTTTCTTT
J: TRBJ1-1
size: .
D: .
V: TRBV19

CDR3: CASSITRTGRLNSPLHF
DNA: TGTGCCAGTAGTATTACCCGGACAGGGAGGCTTAATTCACCCCTCCACTTT
J: TRBJ1-6
size: few
D: TRBD1
V: TRBV19

CDR3: CSVDDGYTF
DNA: TGCAGCGTTGACGATGGCTACACCTTC
J: TRBJ1-2
size: .
D: .
V: TRBV29-1

CDR3: CASSSRQGNLNTEAFF
DNA: TGTGCCAGCAGCTCGCGACAGGGTAATTTGAACACTGAAGCTTTCTTT
J: TRBJ1-1
size: .
D: TRBD1
V: TRBV7-9

CDR3: CASSLRVQTGGNTEAFF
DNA: TGCGCCAGCAGCTTGAGAGTCCAGACTGGTGGGAACACTGAAGCTTTCTTT
J: TRBJ1-1
size: .
D: .
V: TRBV5-1

CDR3: CAISGGRNTEAFF
DNA: TGTGCCATCAGTGGTGGGCGGAACACTGAAGCTTTCTTT
J: TRBJ1-1
size: .
D: .
V: TRBV10-3

CDR3: CASSPGPSGAPLHF
DNA: TGTGCCAGCAGCCCCGGGCCGTCGGGGGCACCCCTCCACTTT
J: TRBJ1-6
size: .
D: .
V: TRBV9

CDR3: CAAYPLSGTEAFF
DNA: TGTGCTGCCTACCCCCTAAGCGGCACTGAAGCTTTCTTT
J: TRBJ1-1
size: .
D: .
V: TRBV28

CDR3: CASRYLNTGELFF
DNA: TGTGCCAGCAGATACCTCAACACCGGGGAGCTGTTTTTT
J: TRBJ2-2
size: .
D: .
V: TRBV19

CDR3: CASSSVRGELFF
DNA: TGTGCCAGCAGTTCCGTCCGCGGGGAGCTGTTTTTT
J: TRBJ2-2
size: .
D: .
V: TRBV28

CDR3: CASSEVAEGQNTEAFF
DNA: TGTGCCAGCAGTGAGGTGGCCGAGGGACAAAACACTGAAGCTTTCTTT
J: TRBJ1-1
size: .
D: .
V: TRBV6-4

CDR3: CASSLVVGEDTQYF
DNA: TGCGCCAGCAGCTTGGTAGTTGGGGAAGATACGCAGTATTTT
J: TRBJ2-3
size: .
D: .
V: TRBV5-1

CDR3: CAWDRGGGNQPQHF
DNA: TGTGCCTGGGACAGGGGAGGTGGCAATCAGCCCCAGCATTTT
J: TRBJ1-5
size: .
D: TRBD1
V: TRBV30

CDR3: CASSSPGTGGVKQYF
DNA: TGTGCCAGCAGCTCCCCCGGGACAGGGGGTGTCAAGCAGTACTTC
J: TRBJ2-7
size: .
D: TRBD1
V: TRBV11-2

CDR3: CASSLERTTGELFF
DNA: TGCGCCAGCAGCTTGGAACGGACCACCGGGGAGCTGTTTTTT
J: TRBJ2-2
size: many
D: .
V: TRBV5-1

CDR3: CASSPSGTGAGELFF
DNA: TGTGCCAGCTCACCCTCCGGGACCGGGGCCGGGGAGCTGTTTTTT
J: TRBJ2-2
size: .
D: .
V: TRBV18

CDR3: CASSLQGAAGNTIYF
DNA: TGTGCCAGCAGTTTGCAGGGGGCGGCTGGAAACACCATATATTTT
J: TRBJ1-3
size: .
D: TRBD1
V: TRBV27

CDR3: CASSFGLSEAFF
DNA: TGTGCCAGCAGCTTCGGCCTCAGTGAAGCTTTCTTT
J: TRBJ1-1
size: .
D: .
V: TRBV11-2

CDR3: CASSTVGRQNSPLHF
DNA: TGCGCCAGCAGCACAGTTGGACGGCAGAATTCACCCCTCCACTTT
J: TRBJ1-6
size: .
D: .
V: TRBV4-1